This T cell receptor beta chain was sequenced for a study of cytomegalovirus exposure and HLA in healthy donors. About the research overall: From donors who were HLA-typed, an early data release held about 85 million unique TCRs. Study-wide points: Productive rates of about 90% or about 30% were seen for most TCR beta V segments in an earlier analysis. Listed as cytomegalovirus-associated were about 160 TCR beta chains.

Trimming cost V 7 bases and J 3 bases; bases outside gene matches: 10. This CDR3 spans 16 amino acids. From germline, CDR1 is SNHLY and CDR2 FYNNEI. About this clone itself: Its antigen remains unidentified.

The PCR had 60 Vbeta and 13 Jbeta primers. Clones were sequenced by immunoSEQ multiplex PCR, and TCRdb holds only the in-frame ones, with some missing. In the table there are 100,000 or so clones, around 77% of which are singletons. Though nominally healthy at sampling, donors likely had unrecorded immune exposures. The genes are TRBV2 and TRBJ2-3, with 10 positions matching TRBD2. Sequenced input: PBMCs. The clonotype comes from a male donor in good health and CMV-seropositive. CDR3 amino acids: CASISGRALGTDTQYF. The CDR3 DNA is TGTGCCAGCATAAGCGGGAGGGCCCTCGGTACAGATACGCAGTATTTT.